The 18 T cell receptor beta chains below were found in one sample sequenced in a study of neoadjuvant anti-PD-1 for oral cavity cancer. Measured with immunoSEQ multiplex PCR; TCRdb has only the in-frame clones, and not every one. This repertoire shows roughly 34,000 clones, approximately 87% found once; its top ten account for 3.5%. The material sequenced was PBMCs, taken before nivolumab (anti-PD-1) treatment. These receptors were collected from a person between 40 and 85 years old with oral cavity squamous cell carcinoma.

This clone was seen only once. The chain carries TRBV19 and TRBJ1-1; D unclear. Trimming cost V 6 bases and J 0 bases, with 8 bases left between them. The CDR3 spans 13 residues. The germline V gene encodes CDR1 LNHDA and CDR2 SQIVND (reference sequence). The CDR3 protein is CASSPWLNTEAFF. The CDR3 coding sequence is TGTGCCAGTAGCCCGTGGTTGAACACTGAAGCTTTCTTT.

The CDR3 here is CASKPGQGYFQPQHF. CDR3 nucleotides: TGTGCCAGCAAACCGGGACAGGGGTATTTTCAGCCCCAGCATTTT. The chain joins TRBV2 to TRBJ1-5; 10 bases are shared with TRBD1. This CDR3 has 15 amino acids. Trimming removed 7 bases from V and 6 bases from J; junction bases left unmatched: 9. The germline gives CDR1 SNHLY, CDR2 FYNNEI.

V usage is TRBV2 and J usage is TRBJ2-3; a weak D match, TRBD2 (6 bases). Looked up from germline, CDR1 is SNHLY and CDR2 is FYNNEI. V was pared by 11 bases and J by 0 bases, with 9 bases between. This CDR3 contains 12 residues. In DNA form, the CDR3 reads TGTGCCGGGGGGACTAGCACAGATACGCAGTATTTT. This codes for CAGGTSTDTQYF.

The CDR3 spells CASRLSRTGDEKLFF. CDR3 coding DNA: TGTGCCAGCAGACTTAGTAGGACAGGGGATGAAAAACTGTTTTTT. This chain uses TRBV7-6 with TRBJ1-4, with TRBD1 identical over 9 bases. The CDR3 is made up of 15 amino acids. Losses at the gene ends were 6 bases for V and 6 bases for J; bases not matched to a gene: 8. Germline CDR1 and CDR2: SGHVS and FNYEAQ. Combining the CDR3 with reference TRBV7-6 and TRBJ1-4 gives the whole variable domain GAGVSQSPRYKVTKRGQDVALRCDPISGHVSLYWYRQALGQGPEFLTYFNYEAQQDKSGLPNDRFSAERPEGSISTLTIQRTEQRDSAMYRCASRLSRTGDEKLFFGSGTQLSVL.

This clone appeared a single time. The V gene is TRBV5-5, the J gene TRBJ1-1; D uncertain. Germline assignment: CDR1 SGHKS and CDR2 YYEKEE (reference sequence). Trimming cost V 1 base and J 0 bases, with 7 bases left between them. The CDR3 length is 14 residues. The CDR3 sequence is CASSLSAVNTEAFF. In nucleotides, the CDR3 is TGTGCCAGCAGCTTGTCGGCTGTGAACACTGAAGCTTTCTTT.

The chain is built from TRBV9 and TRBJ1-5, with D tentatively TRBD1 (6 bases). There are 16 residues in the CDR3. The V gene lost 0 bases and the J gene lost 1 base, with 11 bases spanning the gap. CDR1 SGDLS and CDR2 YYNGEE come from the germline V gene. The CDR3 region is CASSVGPGGSNQPQHF. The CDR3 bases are TGTGCCAGCAGCGTAGGCCCCGGGGGCAGCAATCAGCCCCAGCATTTT.

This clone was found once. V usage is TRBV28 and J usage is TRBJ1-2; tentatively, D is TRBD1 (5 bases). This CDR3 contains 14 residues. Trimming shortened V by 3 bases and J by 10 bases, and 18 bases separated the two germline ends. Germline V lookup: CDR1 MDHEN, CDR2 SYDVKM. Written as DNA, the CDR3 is TGTGCCAGCAGTTTTCGGGGGACTATGTCGGACTACACCTTC. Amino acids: CASSFRGTMSDYTF.

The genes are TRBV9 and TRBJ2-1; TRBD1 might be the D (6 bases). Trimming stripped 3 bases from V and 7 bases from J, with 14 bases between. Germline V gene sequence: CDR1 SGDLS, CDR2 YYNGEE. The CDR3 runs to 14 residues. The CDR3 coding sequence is TGTGCCAGCAGCGCGTTTGGGGGCGCGAATGAGCAGTTCTTC. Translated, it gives CASSAFGGANEQFF.

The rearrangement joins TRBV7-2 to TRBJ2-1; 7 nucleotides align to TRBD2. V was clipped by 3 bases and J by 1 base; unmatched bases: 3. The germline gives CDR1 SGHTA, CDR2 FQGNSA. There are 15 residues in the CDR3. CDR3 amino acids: CASSLQRGSYNEQFF. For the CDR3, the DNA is TGTGCCAGCAGCTTGCAGCGGGGATCCTACAATGAGCAGTTCTTC.

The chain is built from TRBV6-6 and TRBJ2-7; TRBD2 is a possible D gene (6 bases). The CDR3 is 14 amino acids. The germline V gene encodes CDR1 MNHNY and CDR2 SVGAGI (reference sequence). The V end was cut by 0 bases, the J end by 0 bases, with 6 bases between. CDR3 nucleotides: TGTGCCAGCAGTTACTCGACTAGCTCCTACGAGCAGTACTTC. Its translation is CASSYSTSSYEQYF.

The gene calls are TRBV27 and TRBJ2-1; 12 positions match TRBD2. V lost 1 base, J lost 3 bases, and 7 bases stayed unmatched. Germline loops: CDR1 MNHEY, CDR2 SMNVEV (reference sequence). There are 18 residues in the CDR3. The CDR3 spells CASSLYASGGAGYNEQFF. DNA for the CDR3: TGTGCCAGCAGTTTATACGCTAGCGGGGGGGCTGGCTACAATGAGCAGTTCTTC.

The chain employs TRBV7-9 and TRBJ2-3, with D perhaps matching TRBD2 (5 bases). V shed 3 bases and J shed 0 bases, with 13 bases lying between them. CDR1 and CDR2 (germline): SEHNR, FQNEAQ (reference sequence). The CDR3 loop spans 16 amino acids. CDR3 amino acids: CASSFFRETSTDTQYF. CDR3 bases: TGTGCCAGCAGCTTTTTTAGGGAGACTAGCACAGATACGCAGTATTTT.

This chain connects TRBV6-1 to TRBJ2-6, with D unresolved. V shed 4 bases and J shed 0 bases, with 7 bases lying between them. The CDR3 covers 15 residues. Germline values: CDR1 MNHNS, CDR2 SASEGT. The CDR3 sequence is CASSADSSGANVLTF. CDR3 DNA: TGTGCCAGCAGTGCCGATTCCTCTGGGGCCAACGTCCTGACTTTC.

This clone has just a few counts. The CDR3 sequence: CSVEGVYGTQYF. The CDR3 nucleotides read TGCAGCGTTGAAGGGGTTTACGGGACCCAGTACTTC. The genes are TRBV29-1 and TRBJ2-5; D is uncertain. Germline lookup yields CDR1 SQVTM and CDR2 ANQGSEA. V was cut by 1 base and J by 7 bases, with 10 bases left in between. The CDR3 runs to 12 residues.

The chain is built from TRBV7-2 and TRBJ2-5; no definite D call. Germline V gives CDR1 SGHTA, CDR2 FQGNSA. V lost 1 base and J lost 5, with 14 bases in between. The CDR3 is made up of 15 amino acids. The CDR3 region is CASSLDPRGGETQYF. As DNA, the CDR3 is TGTGCCAGCAGCTTAGACCCCCGTGGTGGGGAGACCCAGTACTTC.

As DNA, the CDR3 is TGTGCCAGCAGTTCGTCACGGGTTAGTTCACCCCTCCACTTT. It yields the protein CASSSSRVSSPLHF. The V gene is TRBV28, the J gene TRBJ1-6; D uncertain. This CDR3 is built from 14 residues. The germline V gene encodes CDR1 MDHEN and CDR2 SYDVKM. V was cut by 4 bases and J by 9 bases, with 13 bases left in between.

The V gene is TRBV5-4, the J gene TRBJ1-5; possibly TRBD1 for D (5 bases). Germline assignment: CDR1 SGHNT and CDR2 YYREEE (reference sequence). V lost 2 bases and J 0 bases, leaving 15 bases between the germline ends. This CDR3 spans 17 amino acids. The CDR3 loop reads CASSFPVGVYSNQPQHF. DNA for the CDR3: TGTGCCAGCAGCTTCCCCGTAGGGGTTTATAGCAATCAGCCCCAGCATTTT. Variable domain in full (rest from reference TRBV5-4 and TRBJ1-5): ETGVTQSPTHLIKTRGQQVTLRCSSQSGHNTVSWYQQALGQGPQFIFQYYREEENGRGNFPPRFSGLQFPNYSSELNVNALELDDSALYLCASSFPVGVYSNQPQHFGDGTRLSIL.

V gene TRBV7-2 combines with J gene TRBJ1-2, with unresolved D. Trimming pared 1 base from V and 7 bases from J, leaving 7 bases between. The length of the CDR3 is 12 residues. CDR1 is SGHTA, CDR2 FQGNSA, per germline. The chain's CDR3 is CASSLGLIGYTF. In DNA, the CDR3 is TGTGCCAGCAGCTTAGGCCTCATTGGCTACACCTTC.